This TCR beta chain is drawn from a study of CD8+CD57+ T cells in acquired aplastic anemia. About the research overall: Yields of DNA that came from sorted CD4+ and CD8+ cells averaged roughly 3 ug. Study-level results: Shared by patients and controls, 25 to 35 CD8+ CDR3s were abundant in patients. Patients were compared with controls for CD8+ Simpson's diversity, and no significant difference emerged.

Germline V gives CDR1 LNHDA, CDR2 SQIVND (reference sequence). Germline trimming cut 9 bases from V and 4 bases from J; bases unmatched to any gene: 9. The CDR3 runs 14 residues. Comment on this clonotype: Antigen: not known.

Template material for TCR beta VDJ and CDR3 profiling consisted of genomic DNA. MiXCR, applied by TCRdb to the reads, yields one record per CDR3 protein. The data contain 150,000 or so distinct CDR3 sequences, about 52% of them seen just once; the ten biggest clones take up about 12%. All patients picked for sequencing had shown, by flow cytometry, an expansion of CD8+CD57+ cells. The study sampled blood from patients who had received no therapy. The rearrangement links TRBV19 to TRBJ2-1; TRBD2 agrees at 7 bases. The TCR was taken from a human donor with aplastic anemia. The specimen was sorted CD4+, CD8+, or CD8+CD57+ T cells (not recorded which) from PBMCs. The CDR3 sequence: CASSGRGLYNEQFF. The CDR3 DNA reads TGTGCCAGCTCAGGGAGGGGCCTTTACAATGAGCAGTTCTTC.